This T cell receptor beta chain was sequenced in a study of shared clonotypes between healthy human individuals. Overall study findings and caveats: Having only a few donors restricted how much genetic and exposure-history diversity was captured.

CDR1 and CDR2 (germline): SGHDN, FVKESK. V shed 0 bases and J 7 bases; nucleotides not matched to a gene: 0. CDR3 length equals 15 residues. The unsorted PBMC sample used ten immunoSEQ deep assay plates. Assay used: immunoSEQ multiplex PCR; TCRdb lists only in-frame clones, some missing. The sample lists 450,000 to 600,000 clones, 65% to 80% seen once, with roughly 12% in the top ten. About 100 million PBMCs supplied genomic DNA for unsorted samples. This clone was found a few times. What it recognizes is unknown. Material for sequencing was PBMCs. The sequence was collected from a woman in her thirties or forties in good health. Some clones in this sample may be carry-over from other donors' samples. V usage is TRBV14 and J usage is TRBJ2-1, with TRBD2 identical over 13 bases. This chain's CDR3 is CASSQELAGGNEQFF. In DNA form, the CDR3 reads TGTGCCAGCAGCCAAGAACTAGCGGGAGGGAATGAGCAGTTCTTC. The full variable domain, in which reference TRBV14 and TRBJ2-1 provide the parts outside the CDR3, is EAGVTQFPSHSVIEKGQTVTLRCDPISGHDNLYWYRRVMGKEIKFLLHFVKESKQDESGMPNNRFLAERTGGTYSTLKVQPAELEDSGVYFCASSQELAGGNEQFFGPGTRLTVL.